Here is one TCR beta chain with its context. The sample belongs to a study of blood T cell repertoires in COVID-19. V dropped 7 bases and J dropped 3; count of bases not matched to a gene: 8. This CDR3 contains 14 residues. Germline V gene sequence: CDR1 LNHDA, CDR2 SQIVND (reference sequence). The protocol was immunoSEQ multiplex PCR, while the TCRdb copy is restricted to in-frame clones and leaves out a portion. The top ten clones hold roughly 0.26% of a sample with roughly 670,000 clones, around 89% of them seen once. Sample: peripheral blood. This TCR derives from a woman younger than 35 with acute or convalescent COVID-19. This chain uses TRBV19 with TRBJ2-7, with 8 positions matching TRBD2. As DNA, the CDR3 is TGTGCCAGTACTTCTTCGGGAGGGGGCTACGAGCAGTACTTC. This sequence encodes CASTSSGGGYEQYF. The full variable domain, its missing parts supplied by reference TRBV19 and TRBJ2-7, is DGGITQSPKYLFRKEGQNVTLSCEQNLNHDAMYWYRQDPGQGLRLIYYSQIVNDFQKGDIAEGYSVSREKKESFPLTVTSAQKNPTAFYLCASTSSGGGYEQYFGPGTRLTVT.